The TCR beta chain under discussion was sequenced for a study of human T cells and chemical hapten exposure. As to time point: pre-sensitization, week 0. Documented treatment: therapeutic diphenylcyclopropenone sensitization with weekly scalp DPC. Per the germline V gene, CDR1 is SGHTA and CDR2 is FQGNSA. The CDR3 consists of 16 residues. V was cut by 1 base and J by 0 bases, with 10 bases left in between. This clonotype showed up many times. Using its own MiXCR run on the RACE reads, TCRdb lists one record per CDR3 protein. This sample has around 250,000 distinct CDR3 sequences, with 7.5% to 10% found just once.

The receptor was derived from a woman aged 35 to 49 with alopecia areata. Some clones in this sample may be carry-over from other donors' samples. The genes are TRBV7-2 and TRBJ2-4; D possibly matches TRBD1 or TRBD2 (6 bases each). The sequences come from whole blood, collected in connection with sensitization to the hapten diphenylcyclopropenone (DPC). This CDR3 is CASSLVGGLAKNIQYF. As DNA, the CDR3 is TGTGCCAGCAGCTTAGTGGGGGGCCTAGCCAAAAACATTCAGTACTTC.